The 27 T cell receptor beta chains reported below all come from one sample, sequenced in a study of response to subunit inactivated influenza vaccine. Using its own MiXCR run on the RT-PCR reads, TCRdb lists one record per CDR3 protein. The data contain more than 450,000 distinct CDR3 sequences, about an eighth of them singletons. This specimen consisted of PBMCs from blood, obtained on the day of vaccination. These receptors were obtained from a man in his forties or fifties who received an inactivated influenza vaccine.

V gene TRBV27 combines with J gene TRBJ1-5; D unresolved. From germline, CDR1 is MNHEY and CDR2 SMNVEV (reference sequence). Trimming took off 2 bases at V and 1 base at J, with 6 bases between the two ends. The CDR3 length is 14 residues. This chain's CDR3 is CASSLMPSNQPQHF. The CDR3 region has the DNA TGTGCCAGCAGTTTAATGCCAAGCAATCAGCCCCAGCATTTT.

A note on this clonotype: This may be a read error: a much more frequent sequence differs by one nucleotide. CDR3 nucleotides: TGCGCCAGCACCGGAGGACAGGGGACGTTCAATGAGCAGTTCTTC. Protein product: CASTGGQGTFNEQFF. The chain is built from TRBV5-1 and TRBJ2-1; 9 bases align to TRBD1. Germline lookup yields CDR1 SGHRS and CDR2 YFSETQ. CDR3 size: 15 residues. Germline trimming cut 6 bases from V and 6 bases from J; bases unmatched to any gene: 10.

CDR3 DNA sequence: TGTGCCAGCAGTTCAGACAGGGGCGAGCAGTACTTC. Amino acid sequence: CASSSDRGEQYF. The chain has TRBV6-6 and TRBJ2-7; 8 bases line up with TRBD1. The V segment lost 4 bases and the J segment 6 bases; nucleotides outside the gene matches: 2. Germline V CDR1 and CDR2: MNHNY, SVGAGI (reference sequence). CDR3 size: 12 residues.

This clonotype showed up just a few times. The chain recombines TRBV7-9 with TRBJ2-3; 10 nucleotides match TRBD2. This CDR3 has 15 residues. Germline-derived CDR1 and CDR2 are SEHNR and FQNEAQ (reference sequence). V shed 3 bases and J 3 bases; nucleotides not matched to a gene: 3. CDR3 coding DNA: TGTGCCAGCAGCTTTGGACTAGCGGAGACAGATACGCAGTATTTT. Translating gives CASSFGLAETDTQYF.

This clonotype was picked up many times. The chain combines TRBV29-1 with TRBJ2-7, with D perhaps matching TRBD2 (5 bases). Germline V gene sequence: CDR1 SQVTM, CDR2 ANQGSEA. This CDR3 contains 12 residues. The germline V and J ends were trimmed by 6 bases and 6 bases, with 15 bases remaining between them. Here the CDR3 reads CSVTGPRGEQYF. DNA for the CDR3: TGCAGCGTAACCGGGCCTCGGGGCGAGCAGTACTTC.

The rearrangement links TRBV7-2 to TRBJ2-2; no firm D call. V dropped 5 bases and J dropped 4 bases, with 11 bases sitting between them. The CDR3 is 14 amino acids. Per the germline V gene, CDR1 is SGHTA and CDR2 is FQGNSA. CDR3 DNA sequence: TGTGCCAGCAGCCCGAGTGTAGGCACCGGGGAGCTGTTTTTT. Its translation: CASSPSVGTGELFF.

This clonotype appeared many times. The gene calls are TRBV5-1 and TRBJ1-2; D gene uncertain. CDR1 and CDR2 from the germline V gene are SGHRS and YFSETQ. V was shortened by 4 bases and J by 8 bases, with 15 bases between the two germline ends. The length of the CDR3 is 13 residues. The chain's CDR3 is CASSPLLGGGYTF. CDR3 DNA: TGCGCCAGCAGCCCCCTTCTGGGCGGGGGCTACACCTTC.

This rearrangement joins TRBV12-3 or TRBV12-4 to TRBJ2-5, with D uncertain. V was trimmed by 7 bases and J by 1 base, leaving 10 bases between them. CDR3 length: 13 residues. CDR3: CASTLSIQETQYF. Written as DNA, the CDR3 is TGTGCCAGCACCCTATCCATCCAAGAGACCCAGTACTTC.

This clonotype was detected ten times or more. The V call is TRBV7-8, the J call TRBJ1-2; 10 bases line up with TRBD1. This CDR3 has 14 amino acids. The V gene end was trimmed by 4 bases and the J gene end by 6 bases; junction bases not matched to a gene: 5. The V gene's germline CDR1 is SGHVS and CDR2 FQNEAQ. Here the CDR3 DNA reads TGTGCCAGCAGCTCCCCTGGGACAGGGGATGGCTACACCTTC. As protein: CASSSPGTGDGYTF. Using reference TRBV7-8 and TRBJ1-2 for the parts outside the CDR3, the full variable domain is GAGVSQSPRYKVAKRGQDVALRCDPISGHVSLFWYQQALGQGPEFLTYFQNEAQLDKSGLPSDRFFAERPEGSVSTLKIQRTQQEDSAVYLCASSSPGTGDGYTFGSGTRLTVV.

This clonotype showed up many times. The V gene is TRBV7-2, the J gene TRBJ2-6, with D unresolved. CDR1 and CDR2 (germline): SGHTA, FQGNSA. Trimming took 6 bases from V and 0 from J, leaving 9 bases between them. The CDR3 totals 15 residues. CDR3 loop: CASSSVFSGANVLTF. In nucleotides, the CDR3 is TGTGCCAGCAGTTCCGTCTTCTCTGGGGCCAACGTCCTGACTTTC.

This clonotype was counted many times. V and J are TRBV11-2 and TRBJ2-1, with TRBD2 as a possible D gene (6 bases). Per the germline V gene, CDR1 is SGHAT and CDR2 is FQNNGV. The CDR3 is made up of 13 amino acids. V dropped 6 bases and J dropped 10 bases, with 16 bases sitting between them. The CDR3 DNA is TGTGCCAGCAGGGGGGGTCCTACTTTGGAGCAGTTCTTC. Amino acid sequence: CASRGGPTLEQFF.

This clonotype was detected only a few times. This chain connects TRBV12-3 or TRBV12-4 to TRBJ1-4; a weak D match, TRBD1 (5 bases). This CDR3 contains 15 residues. The V gene lost 3 bases and the J gene lost 5 bases, with 13 bases spanning the gap. CDR3 nucleotides: TGTGCCAGCAGTTTCACCGGGACGTCGAATGAAAAACTGTTTTTT. This encodes CASSFTGTSNEKLFF.

In this sample, this clonotype turned up a few times. The chain employs TRBV3-1 and TRBJ1-2; D gene unclear. Germline CDR1 is LGHDT and CDR2 is YNNKEL (reference sequence). The V and J ends lost 0 bases and 6 bases respectively, with 8 bases between them. This CDR3 spans 13 amino acids. The CDR3 spells CASSQEGYNGYTF. The CDR3 DNA reads TGTGCCAGCAGCCAAGAGGGTTACAATGGCTACACCTTC.

V and J are TRBV5-1 and TRBJ1-2; a weak D match, TRBD1 (6 bases). Germline V CDR1 and CDR2: SGHRS, YFSETQ. The CDR3 runs to 13 residues. V dropped 0 bases and J dropped 6 bases, with 9 bases sitting between them. The CDR3 is CASSLVQGHGYTF. The CDR3, as DNA: TGCGCCAGCAGCTTGGTACAGGGCCATGGCTACACCTTC. Full variable domain (outside the CDR3, taken from reference TRBV5-1 and TRBJ1-2): KAGVTQTPRYLIKTRGQQVTLSCSPISGHRSVSWYQQTPGQGLQFLFEYFSETQRNKGNFPGRFSGRQFSNSRSEMNVSTLELGDSALYLCASSLVQGHGYTFGSGTRLTVV.

This clonotype was seen many times. The CDR3 sequence: CASSQGNSNTGELFF. For the CDR3, the DNA is TGCGCCAGCAGCCAGGGGAATTCGAACACCGGGGAGCTGTTTTTT. This sequence joins TRBV4-3 and TRBJ2-2, with D unclear. Germline CDR1 is LGHNA and CDR2 is YSLEER. Trimming removed 3 bases at V and 0 bases at J, with 8 bases between. There are 15 residues in the CDR3.

This clonotype came up many times. This chain links TRBV9 with TRBJ2-3; a weak D match, TRBD2 (6 bases). The germline V and J ends were trimmed by 0 bases and 2 bases, with 7 bases remaining between them. CDR1 is SGDLS, CDR2 YYNGEE, per germline. The CDR3 sequence is 14 residues long. CDR3 sequence (DNA): TGTGCCAGCAGCGTAGGGGGGGTCACAGATACGCAGTATTTT. Encoded protein: CASSVGGVTDTQYF.

This chain joins TRBV29-1 and TRBJ2-7; no clear D gene. Trimming stripped 6 bases from V and 2 bases from J, with 14 bases between. The V gene's germline CDR1 is SQVTM and CDR2 ANQGSEA. The CDR3 loop spans 13 amino acids. The CDR3 coding sequence is TGCAGCGTCGCAGCCGGGCTCGCCTACGAGCAGTACTTC. Protein: CSVAAGLAYEQYF.

This clonotype was seen a few times. The V gene is TRBV7-2, the J gene TRBJ2-4; D tentatively fits TRBD1 or TRBD2 (5 bases each). CDR1 is SGHTA, CDR2 FQGNSA, per germline. Trimming pared 8 bases from V and 1 base from J, leaving 18 bases between. This CDR3 spans 16 amino acids. The DNA of the CDR3 is TGTGCCAGCTCGAGGGGTTCTCCTTATGCCAAAAACATTCAGTACTTC. Translated: CASSRGSPYAKNIQYF. The whole variable domain, remainder taken from reference TRBV7-2 and TRBJ2-4, is GAGVSQSPSNKVTEKGKDVELRCDPISGHTALYWYRQSLGQGLEFLIYFQGNSAPDKSGLPSDRFSAERTGGSVSTLTIQRTQQEDSAVYLCASSRGSPYAKNIQYFGAGTRLSVL.

This clonotype was detected many times. The chain recombines TRBV5-1 with TRBJ2-2; TRBD1 matches 8 bases. The CDR3 totals 15 residues. V dropped 0 bases and J dropped 4; count of bases not matched to a gene: 2. Germline V CDR1 and CDR2: SGHRS, YFSETQ. The chain's CDR3 is CASSLAGGSTGELFF. Written as DNA, the CDR3 is TGCGCCAGCAGCTTGGCAGGGGGCAGCACCGGGGAGCTGTTTTTT.

This clonotype has ten or more counts. The chain joins TRBV5-1 to TRBJ1-1; 9 bases align to TRBD1. The CDR3 contains 13 residues. Germline loops: CDR1 SGHRS, CDR2 YFSETQ. The V gene end was trimmed by 0 bases and the J gene end by 7 bases; junction bases not matched to a gene: 1. The CDR3 DNA is TGCGCCAGCAGCTTGGGACAGGGGGGTGAAGCTTTCTTT. Protein product: CASSLGQGGEAFF.

This clonotype was detected a few times. V gene TRBV4-2 combines with J gene TRBJ2-1; the match to TRBD2 covers 7 bases. The CDR3 spans 18 residues. The V and J ends lost 4 bases and 4 bases, in that order; junction bases with no gene match: 16. Per germline, CDR1 LGHNA and CDR2 YNFKEQ. CDR3 in DNA: TGTGCCAGCAGCCCTCTGGGGCGGGAGCGGGCATGGTACAATGAGCAGTTCTTC. It yields the protein CASSPLGRERAWYNEQFF.

The chain carries TRBV5-1 and TRBJ1-1; D ambiguous. The CDR3 is 12 amino acids. V lost 4 bases to trimming and J lost 6 bases, with 10 bases between them. Germline loops: CDR1 SGHRS, CDR2 YFSETQ. CDR3 DNA: TGCGCCAGCAGCCATGGGGATTCTGAAGCTTTCTTT. Residues: CASSHGDSEAFF.

V gene TRBV12-5 combines with J gene TRBJ2-5, with 14 bases matching TRBD2. V was clipped by 1 base and J by 5 bases; unmatched bases: 6. The CDR3 runs to 17 residues. The germline CDR1 and CDR2 sequences are LGHNT and FRNRAP. This CDR3 is CASGLAGLAGGRETQYF. CDR3 DNA sequence: TGTGCTAGTGGTTTGGCCGGACTAGCGGGAGGTCGGGAGACCCAGTACTTC.

This chain's CDR3 is CASSLGTCGKTQYF. The CDR3 nucleotides are TGTGCCAGCAGTTTAGGGACTTGCGGGAAGACCCAGTACTTC. The V call is TRBV12-3 or TRBV12-4, the J call TRBJ2-5, with D tentatively TRBD2 (6 bases). V lost 1 base and J 6 bases, leaving 12 bases between the germline ends. This CDR3 is built from 14 residues.

This clonotype was recorded many times. The chain carries TRBV12-3 or TRBV12-4 and TRBJ1-5; D is undetermined. The CDR3 is made up of 13 amino acids. Trimming shortened V by 3 bases and J by 2 bases, and 5 bases separated the two germline ends. Here the CDR3 reads CASSLSGNQPQHF. CDR3 bases: TGTGCCAGCAGTTTGAGTGGCAATCAGCCCCAGCATTTT.

This clonotype was seen only a few times. This chain joins TRBV11-2 and TRBJ2-7; 7 bases line up with TRBD2. CDR3 length: 17 residues. CDR1 is SGHAT, CDR2 FQNNGV, per germline. The V segment lost 1 base and the J segment 2 bases; nucleotides outside the gene matches: 11. The CDR3 region is CASSLGGGMTYPYEQYF. The CDR3 bases are TGTGCCAGCAGCTTAGGGGGGGGAATGACGTACCCCTACGAGCAGTACTTC.

This clonotype was observed a few times. The chain recombines TRBV5-1 with TRBJ2-5, with TRBD1 matching over 9 bases. The germline V gene encodes CDR1 SGHRS and CDR2 YFSETQ. With V trimmed by 1 base and J by 2 bases, 3 bases remained unmatched. The length of the CDR3 is 15 residues. The CDR3 region is CASSLTGGMQETQYF. The CDR3 coding sequence is TGCGCCAGCAGCTTGACAGGGGGCATGCAAGAGACCCAGTACTTC.